This T cell receptor (beta chain) is drawn from a study of OX40 agonist ivuxolimab in advanced cancers. Study summary: Intravenous ivuxolimab at 0.01 to 10 mg/kg was given to patients every 2 weeks.

The CDR3 is made up of 14 amino acids. Germline loops: CDR1 SGHAT, CDR2 FQNNGV. V lost 1 base, J lost 0 bases, and 7 bases lay in between. Clones were read by immunoSEQ multiplex PCR, and TCRdb kept only the in-frame ones, dropping some. The data show roughly 26,000 clones, more than 70% seen once. Sample: CD4+ or CD8+ T cells sorted from blood, taken in a trial of the OX40 agonist ivuxolimab. This receptor was taken from an adult with an advanced solid tumor such as melanoma, head and neck, liver or kidney cancer. This chain links TRBV11-2 with TRBJ2-7, with D uncertain. The CDR3 region is CASSLVVSSYEQYF. The CDR3 DNA sequence: TGTGCCAGCAGCTTAGTGGTTAGCTCCTACGAGCAGTACTTC. Based on the CDR3 plus reference TRBV11-2 and TRBJ2-7, the full variable domain is EAGVAQSPRYKIIEKRQSVAFWCNPISGHATLYWYQQILGQGPKLLIQFQNNGVVDDSQLPKDRFSAERLKGVDSTLKIQPAKLEDSAVYLCASSLVVSSYEQYFGPGTRLTVT.